Presented here are 9 T cell receptor beta chains from one specimen sequenced in a study of metastatic and nonmetastatic thyroid tumors. Thyroid surgery took place with no prior treatment in any patient. MiXCR was used by TCRdb to re-call the PCR reads. The sample has about 69,000 clones; 12% to 15% are singletons. Sequenced input: blood. These receptors were collected from a male donor with papillary thyroid cancer or a benign thyroid nodule (not recorded which). Some clones in this sample may be carry-over from other donors' samples.

This clone was observed at least ten times. This sequence joins TRBV11-2 and TRBJ2-6, with D unclear. Germline CDR1 SGHAT, CDR2 FQNNGV. This CDR3 has 17 amino acids. Trimming stripped 1 base from V and 2 bases from J, with 12 bases between. The CDR3 protein is CASSLVGFPTGANVLTF. Here the CDR3 DNA reads TGTGCCAGCAGCTTAGTCGGTTTTCCGACTGGGGCCAACGTCCTGACTTTC.

Notes on this clone: Given a much more abundant clone one base away, this may be a read error. This chain connects TRBV7-7 to TRBJ1-1, with D hard to call. The CDR3 runs to 13 residues. CDR1 SSHAT and CDR2 FNYEAQ come from the germline V gene (reference sequence). CDR3 loop: CASRLGMSTEAFF. CDR3 bases: TGTGCCAGCAGGTTAGGGATGAGCACTGAAGCTTTCTTT.

This clone was seen many times. The rearrangement links TRBV19 to TRBJ2-2; 9 positions agree with TRBD1. J was trimmed by 7 bases and V by 5 bases; bases with no gene match: 11. This CDR3 has 16 residues. Germline CDR1 is LNHDA and CDR2 is SQIVND (reference sequence). CDR3 coding DNA: TGTGCCAGTAGTCCCCCGGGACAGGGTCTAGTCGGGGAGCTGTTTTTT. As protein: CASSPPGQGLVGELFF.

This clone was seen many times. The rearrangement joins TRBV24-1 to TRBJ2-5; 8 positions match TRBD2. The junction had 6 bases not matched to a gene; V was cut back by 3 bases and J by 7 bases. The germline V gene encodes CDR1 KGHDR and CDR2 SFDVKD. The CDR3 sequence is 14 residues long. The CDR3 DNA reads as TGTGCCACCAGTGATCCTCTACTAGCGGCGACCCAGTACTTC. It codes for CATSDPLLAATQYF.

The sample holds many counts of this clone. The J gene is TRBJ2-1, the V gene TRBV12-3 or TRBV12-4; D ambiguous. This CDR3 comprises 13 residues. V lost 7 bases and J lost 8, with 15 bases in between. As DNA, the CDR3 is TGTGCCAGCACCGGGTCGATGGGTGATGAGCAGTTCTTC. It translates to CASTGSMGDEQFF.

This clone was recorded at least ten times. The chain links TRBV6-1 to TRBJ2-1; weak D call: TRBD2 (6 bases). CDR3 length equals 13 residues. Germline V gene sequence: CDR1 MNHNS, CDR2 SASEGT. The V and J ends lost 8 bases and 8 bases respectively, with 16 bases between them. The CDR3 DNA reads TGTGCCAGCGTACCTTCGACTAGACATGAGCAGTTCTTC. It specifies CASVPSTRHEQFF.

In this sample, this clone turned up many times. The same CDR3 is also encoded by other DNA sequences in this sample. This sequence joins TRBV27 and TRBJ2-2; 13 nucleotides match TRBD2. CDR1 is MNHEY and CDR2 is SMNVEV in the germline V gene (reference sequence). The CDR3 has 17 amino acids. V lost 5 bases and J lost 5; bases outside the gene matches: 8. The chain's CDR3 is CASSARLAGGGTGELFF. CDR3 DNA sequence: TGTGCCAGCAGTGCCCGACTAGCGGGAGGTGGTACCGGGGAGCTGTTTTTT.

Turning to this clone: At one boundary the junction diverges from the germline segment, which might be a read error. This sequence joins TRBV5-1 and TRBJ2-1; D is possibly TRBD2 (5 bases). Germline CDR1 SGHRS, CDR2 YFSETQ. CDR3 length equals 14 residues. The CDR3: CTSGPYTNRDGEFF. The CDR3 DNA sequence: TGCACCAGCGGCCCCTACACTAATCGGGATGGCGAGTTCTTC.

The chain couples TRBV2 to TRBJ2-2, with a possible D match to TRBD2 (5 bases). The CDR3 sequence is 15 residues long. The germline V and J ends were trimmed by 4 bases and 4 bases, with 13 bases remaining between them. Germline V gene data show CDR1 as SNHLY and CDR2 as FYNNEI. The CDR3 sequence: CASSGGPLLTGELFF. CDR3 nucleotide sequence: TGTGCCAGCAGTGGAGGGCCGTTGCTCACCGGGGAGCTGTTTTTT.